This record concerns one T cell receptor (beta chain) sequence. Sequenced by immunoSEQ multiplex PCR; TCRdb stores in-frame clones only, minus some. In the table there are hundreds of thousands of clones, 75% to 90% of which are singletons. This entry comes from a study of blood T cell repertoires in COVID-19. The wider study: PBMCs, B-cell-depleted T cells, or T cells were the source of the cDNA or gDNA that made up the material.

The CDR3 totals 13 residues. Looked up from germline, CDR1 is SGHVS and CDR2 is FQNEAQ. V was pared by 9 bases and J by 5 bases, with 10 bases of the junction left unmatched. The rearrangement joins TRBV7-8 to TRBJ2-7; the match to TRBD1 covers 7 bases. This receptor was obtained from a woman between 45 and 60 years old with COVID-19, enrolled during active disease. Sample: peripheral blood. CDR3 nucleotide sequence: TGTGCCAGTTTGGGACAGAATGGAGACGAGCAGTACTTC. Its protein is CASLGQNGDEQYF.